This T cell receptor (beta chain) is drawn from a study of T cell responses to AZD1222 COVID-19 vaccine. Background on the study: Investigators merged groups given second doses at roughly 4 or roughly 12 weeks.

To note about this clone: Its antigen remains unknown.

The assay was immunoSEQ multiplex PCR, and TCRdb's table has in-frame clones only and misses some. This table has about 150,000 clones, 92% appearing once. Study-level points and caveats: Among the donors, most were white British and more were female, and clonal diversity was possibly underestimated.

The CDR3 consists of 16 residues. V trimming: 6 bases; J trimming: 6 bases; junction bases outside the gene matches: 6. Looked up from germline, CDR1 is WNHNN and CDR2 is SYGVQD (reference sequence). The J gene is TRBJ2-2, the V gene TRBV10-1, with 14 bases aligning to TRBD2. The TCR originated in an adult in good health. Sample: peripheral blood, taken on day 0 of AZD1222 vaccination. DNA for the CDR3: TGCGCCAGCAGCACCGGGACTAGCGGGAGACCCGGGGAGCTGTTTTTT. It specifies CASSTGTSGRPGELFF.